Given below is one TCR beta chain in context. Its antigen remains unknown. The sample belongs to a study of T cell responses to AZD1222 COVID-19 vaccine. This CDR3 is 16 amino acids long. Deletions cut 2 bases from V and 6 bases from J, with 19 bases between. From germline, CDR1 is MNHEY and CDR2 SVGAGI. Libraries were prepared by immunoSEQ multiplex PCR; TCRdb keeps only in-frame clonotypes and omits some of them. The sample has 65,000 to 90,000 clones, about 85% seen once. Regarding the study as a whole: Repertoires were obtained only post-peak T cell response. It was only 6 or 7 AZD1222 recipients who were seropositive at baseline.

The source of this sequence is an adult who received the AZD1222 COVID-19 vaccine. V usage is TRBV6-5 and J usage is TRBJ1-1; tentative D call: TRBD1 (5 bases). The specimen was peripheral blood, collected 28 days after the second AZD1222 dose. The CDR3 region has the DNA TGTGCCAGCAGTTACCGGGGTCCGTCGCTGGGGGCTGAAGCTTTCTTT. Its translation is CASSYRGPSLGAEAFF.